This T cell receptor beta chain is drawn from a study of blood T cell repertoires in COVID-19. Overall study: COVID-19 samples from acute and convalescent phases originated in the United States, Italy and Spain. Sources were T cells, B-cell-depleted T cells, or PBMCs; the material itself was cDNA or gDNA.

Some clones are missing from TCRdb's copy, which holds only in-frame ones; the method was immunoSEQ multiplex PCR. The sample yields about 280,000 clones, approximately 90% seen once. Per the germline V gene, CDR1 is SGHDN and CDR2 is FVKESK. The V end lost 4 bases, the J end lost 3 bases, and 19 bases lay between the germline ends. This CDR3 contains 16 residues. The receptor comes from a woman in her forties or fifties who had recovered from COVID-19. Sequences were obtained from peripheral blood. The chain links TRBV14 to TRBJ2-7; D might be TRBD2 (7 bases). The CDR3, as DNA: TGTGCCAGCAGCCGCCGAGGGGGGGGTTTGGGCTACGAGCAGTACTTC. This sequence encodes CASSRRGGGLGYEQYF.